This T cell receptor (beta chain) is drawn from a study of graft-versus-host responses after intestinal transplantation (dated by TCRdb to about 2021). Turning to the overall study: The transplants that recipients received were multivisceral, liver-intestinal, or isolated intestinal. Every recipient was given anti-thymocyte globulin induction, followed by about three years of maintenance tacrolimus and steroids. After intestinal transplantation, graft-versus-host and host-versus-graft alloreactive T cell clones in the graft, circulation and bone marrow were tracked using bulk TCR-beta CDR3 sequencing. To identify alloreactive clones, pre-transplant mixed lymphocyte reaction products were sequenced and compared with unstimulated pre-transplant donor and recipient T cells. A cohort of around 25 intestinal transplant recipients, including one retransplant, was enrolled, and 3 patients lacking pretransplant specimens were excluded. A peak of at least 4% donor T cells among recipient peripheral blood mononuclear cells was the definition used for donor T cell macrochimerism. Samples from three later patients were sequenced in-house on an Illumina MiSeq with MiXCR processing rather than by the commercial service.

Overall results and qualifications from the work: Patients with donor T cell macrochimerism had high GvH to HvG T cell clonal ratios in their allografts. GvH clones were detected in recipient bone marrow, and some appeared earlier in ileal mucosa or blood, consistent with an intestinal mucosal origin. Peak levels of circulating GvH clones were associated with declines in HvG clones early after transplant. The conclusions were limited by the relatively low number and heterogeneity of the intestinal transplant patients.

Libraries came from the immunoSEQ multiplex PCR assay. For most patients, genomic DNA was subjected to high-throughput TCR-beta CDR3 sequencing by Adaptive Biotechnologies. The authors' pipeline ran thus. TCR sequencing data for 15 to 20 patients were retrieved from Adaptive's ImmunoSEQ software; three other patients were processed with MiXCR and VDJtools. Because the origin of CDR3 nucleotide sequences shared between donor and recipient could not be assigned, those sequences were removed. At least 2-fold expansion over unstimulated cells and a minimum CFSE-low frequency of 0.002% (template counts) or 0.001% (read counts) were required for clones to be classified as alloreactive. Clones were considered mappable if detected in sequenced pre-transplant spleen, lymph node, or MLR CFSE-low populations of the donor or recipient. The cumulative frequency of alloreactive clones was calculated as a percentage of all sequences, weighted by copy number. The table comes from immuneACCESS by way of TCRdb, which keeps in-frame sequences with V and J called. Part of the clones is missing from these tables; in studies checked, under half for an unresolved V gene and the rest for unknown reasons. The D gene and trimming were derived from the DNA, and the V and J assignments and clone size from that table. In all, the sample holds about 25,000 clones, and about 93% of those were seen once. Around 0.82% of the sample is held by the ten biggest clonotypes.

With respect to this clone: Its antigen specificity is not known. Base qualities were left out, and no much larger clone turns up one base away.

Spanning cysteine to phenylalanine, the CDR3 consists of 12 amino acids. This entry keeps only the CDR3 DNA: 36 bases, framed from base 1. At the junction V is shortened by 3 bases and J by 6 bases, with 9 bases in between. CDR1 and CDR2, per the germline V gene, are SQVTM and ANQGSEA. Blood samples were collected up to 4 times in the first month after transplant and then at least monthly when available. This specimen was PBMCs, taken around 29 days after intestinal transplant. The chain joins TRBV29-1 to TRBJ2-1; the D gene could be TRBD1 or TRBD2, each one agreeing over 5 bases. The clonotype was recovered from a human patient who received an intestinal transplant, so some T cells may come from the graft donor. The CDR3 corresponds to CSVEFGGNEQFF. Here is the DNA: TGCAGCGTTGAGTTTGGGGGCAATGAGCAGTTCTTC.